This entry lists 11 T cell receptor beta chains sequenced from one sample in a study of post-analysis software for immune sequencing data. These receptors have no identified antigens. Study conclusions and caveats: In patients, TRBV5-6, TRBV5-1 and TRBV20-1 belonged to five TRBV segments found more frequently than in controls.

Sequencing libraries made from TCR beta cDNA carried unique molecular identifiers. TCRdb analysed the PCR reads with MiXCR anew, one entry per CDR3 protein. This table has roughly 800,000 distinct CDR3 sequences, roughly 30% appearing once. The sequenced material came from blood. All receptors come from a girl aged 5 to 17 with multiple sclerosis.

This chain links TRBV5-1 with TRBJ1-1; 9 nucleotides line up with TRBD1. Germline CDR1 and CDR2: SGHRS and YFSETQ. This CDR3 spans 16 amino acids. J was trimmed by 1 base and V by 4 bases; bases with no gene match: 8. The chain's CDR3 is CASSPRQGGTNTEAFF. The CDR3 nucleotides read TGCGCCAGCAGCCCAAGACAGGGGGGGACGAACACTGAAGCTTTCTTT.

This clonotype has more than one count but fewer than ten. The V call is TRBV28, the J call TRBJ2-7, with D perhaps matching TRBD1 (8 bases). This CDR3 contains 16 residues. Germline CDR1 and CDR2: MDHEN and SYDVKM. The ends were cut back, 2 bases at V and 2 bases at J, with 16 bases in the middle. The CDR3 DNA reads TGTGCCAGCAGTTTAGGGGGGGGACAGGCCCCCTACGAGCAGTACTTC. Translation: CASSLGGGQAPYEQYF.

In its sample, this clonotype was seen many times. The rearrangement joins TRBV12-3 or TRBV12-4 to TRBJ2-1; D assignment may be TRBD1 or TRBD2 (5 bases each). Trimming removed 5 bases at V and 15 bases at J, with 20 bases between. This CDR3 is 13 amino acids long. The CDR3 nucleotides read TGTGCCAGCAGTCTACCGGGACGAGAAATGGCGTTCTTC. The encoded protein is CASSLPGREMAFF.

The chain has TRBV7-8 and TRBJ2-7; D remains unclear. Trimming removed 0 bases from V and 0 bases from J, with 9 bases in between. This CDR3 is 15 amino acids long. In germline, CDR1 is SGHVS, CDR2 FQNEAQ. CDR3 nucleotides: TGTGCCAGCAGCTTAGCGCTCGGCAGCTCCTACGAGCAGTACTTC. It yields the protein CASSLALGSSYEQYF.

This rearrangement joins TRBV12-3 or TRBV12-4 to TRBJ2-1, with TRBD1 identical over 7 bases. The CDR3 is 16 amino acids. After removal of 6 bases from V and 7 bases from J, the junction contained 15 bases not matched to a gene. CDR3 coding DNA: TGTGCCAGCAGCCGACCACGACAGGGAAATAATAATGAGCAGTTCTTC. This sequence encodes CASSRPRQGNNNEQFF.

This clonotype came up once. Given a much more abundant clone one base away, this may be a read error. V gene TRBV6-5 combines with J gene TRBJ2-6; either TRBD1 or TRBD2 may fit D (5 bases each). The CDR3 loop spans 17 amino acids. Germline V lookup: CDR1 MNHEY, CDR2 SVGAGI. The CDR3 bases are TGTGCCAGCAGTTTCCAGGGAGTCCTCTCTGGGGCCAACGTCCCGACTTTC. This codes for CASSFQGVLSGANVPTF.

This chain links TRBV6-6 with TRBJ1-2, with D uncertain. The CDR3 is made up of 15 amino acids. The germline CDR1 and CDR2 sequences are MNHNY and SVGAGI (reference sequence). V was shortened by 5 bases and J by 10 bases, with 23 bases between the two germline ends. Written as DNA, the CDR3 is TGTGCCAGCAGTCCACCTCCGCCCAGGTCCAATGACTACACCTTC. This encodes CASSPPPPRSNDYTF.

The chain uses TRBV6-1 and TRBJ2-5; 9 bases are shared with TRBD1. The DNA end is more similar to TRBJ2-7, so the J call may be wrong. CDR3 length: 18 amino acids. The V gene's germline CDR1 is MNHNS and CDR2 SASEGT. CDR3 DNA: TGTGCCGGTAGTACCCACGGATTGTTCGAGGACAGGGGTCACGAGCAGTACTTC. Translating it yields CAGSTHGLFEDRGHEQYF.

The chain joins TRBV11-2 to TRBJ2-4; D is perhaps TRBD1 (6 bases). The ends were cut back, 11 bases at V and 7 bases at J, with 18 bases in the middle. The CDR3 loop spans 13 amino acids. CDR1 and CDR2 from the germline V gene are SGHAT and FQNNGV. In nucleotides, the CDR3 is TGTGCCTGCGGTACAGGGCCAGGGAACATTCAGTACTTC. Translated: CACGTGPGNIQYF. Full variable domain (missing parts from reference TRBV11-2 and TRBJ2-4): EAGVAQSPRYKIIEKRQSVAFWCNPISGHATLYWYQQILGQGPKLLIQFQNNGVVDDSQLPKDRFSAERLKGVDSTLKIQPAKLEDSAVYLCACGTGPGNIQYFGAGTRLSVL.

This clonotype was found once. V usage is TRBV6-5 and J usage is TRBJ1-1; D unclear. The length of the CDR3 is 13 residues. Germline assignment: CDR1 MNHEY and CDR2 SVGAGI. Trimming pared 7 bases from V and 3 bases from J, leaving 12 bases between. CDR3 amino acids: CASTGSGDTEAFF. Written as DNA, the CDR3 is TGTGCCAGCACGGGTTCGGGTGACACTGAAGCTTTCTTT.

This clonotype was seen more than once but under ten times. The gene calls are TRBV2 and TRBJ1-2; the D is unclear. CDR3 size: 15 residues. Trimming removed 0 bases from V and 4 bases from J, with 12 bases in between. Germline V gives CDR1 SNHLY, CDR2 FYNNEI. The CDR3 nucleotides read TGTGCCAGCAGTGAAGCGCGGGGAGGAGTCTATGGCTACACCTTC. Translated, it gives CASSEARGGVYGYTF.